One sample yielded the 12 T cell receptor beta chains listed below, sequenced in a study of blood T cell repertoires in COVID-19. Data came from immunoSEQ multiplex PCR; TCRdb stores just in-frame clones and leaves some out. The data contain about 300,000 clones, 85% to 90% of them seen just once; the ten biggest clones take up roughly 4.5%. Sequencing was performed on PBMCs or T cells enriched from blood (not recorded which). The receptors stem from a man aged 25-45 years who had recovered from COVID-19.

This clone was seen a single time. The V and J genes are TRBV30 and TRBJ1-3; 10 bases are shared with TRBD1. Germline V CDR1 and CDR2: GTSNPN, SVGIG (reference sequence). The V and J ends lost 6 bases and 3 bases, in that order; junction bases with no gene match: 2. CDR3 length: 13 amino acids. The CDR3 region is CACRDRGGNTIYF. Written as DNA, the CDR3 is TGTGCCTGTCGGGACAGGGGTGGAAACACCATATATTTT.

This rearrangement joins TRBV7-9 to TRBJ2-1; TRBD2 aligns across 13 bases. The CDR3 runs 16 residues. CDR1 is SEHNR and CDR2 is FQNEAQ in the germline V gene (reference sequence). Trimming at V came to 4 bases and at J to 6 bases, leaving 6 bases not matched to a gene. CDR3 in amino acids: CASSSWTSGRGNEQFF. In DNA, the CDR3 is TGTGCCAGCAGCTCCTGGACTAGCGGGAGAGGCAATGAGCAGTTCTTC. Drawing the rest from reference TRBV7-9 and TRBJ2-1, the complete variable domain is DTGVSQNPRHKITKRGQNVTFRCDPISEHNRLYWYRQTLGQGPEFLTYFQNEAQLEKSRLLSDRFSAERPKGSFSTLEIQRTEQGDSAMYLCASSSWTSGRGNEQFFGPGTRLTVL.

V usage is TRBV12-3 or TRBV12-4 and J usage is TRBJ1-1; D gene unclear. V was cut by 3 bases and J by 6 bases, with 11 bases left in between. The CDR3 is 13 amino acids. The chain's CDR3 is CASSFRFVAEAFF. DNA of the CDR3: TGTGCCAGCAGTTTCAGGTTCGTCGCTGAAGCTTTCTTT.

The chain uses TRBV11-2 and TRBJ1-6, with a tentative D call TRBD1 (6 bases). Germline values: CDR1 SGHAT, CDR2 FQNNGV. The CDR3 is made up of 18 amino acids. V was clipped by 0 bases and J by 1 base, with 13 bases between them. The CDR3 here is CASSLDGGGASYNSPLHF. CDR3 bases: TGTGCCAGCAGCTTAGATGGGGGGGGCGCGTCCTATAATTCACCCCTCCACTTT.

This chain's CDR3 is CASRQILTGTSWADTQYF. The CDR3 DNA reads TGTGCCAGCAGGCAAATACTCACCGGGACTAGCTGGGCAGATACGCAGTATTTT. The chain recombines TRBV28 with TRBJ2-3, with 9 bases aligning to TRBD2. After removal of 6 bases from V and 4 bases from J, the junction contained 17 bases not matched to a gene. The CDR3 length is 18 residues. Germline V gene sequence: CDR1 MDHEN, CDR2 SYDVKM. Together with reference TRBV28 and TRBJ2-3, the CDR3 gives the full variable domain: DVKVTQSSRYLVKRTGEKVFLECVQDMDHENMFWYRQDPGLGLRLIYFSYDVKMKEKGDIPEGYSVSREKKERFSLILESASTNQTSMYLCASRQILTGTSWADTQYFGPGTRLTVL.

This chain joins TRBV12-3 or TRBV12-4 and TRBJ2-6, with a tentative D call TRBD1 (5 bases). Between the trimmed V and J ends, which lost 5 bases and 4 bases, there was a span of 6 bases. The CDR3 runs 13 residues. The CDR3 DNA is TGTGCCAGCAGTGGGGCAGGGGCCAACGTCCTGACTTTC. It translates to CASSGAGANVLTF.

The chain combines TRBV9 with TRBJ1-1; no clear D gene. The CDR3 runs to 15 residues. Germline assignment: CDR1 SGDLS and CDR2 YYNGEE. The germline V and J ends were trimmed by 0 bases and 4 bases, with 13 bases remaining between them. As DNA, the CDR3 is TGTGCCAGCAGCGTAGGGGCCCATGGAGGCACTGAAGCTTTCTTT. Protein: CASSVGAHGGTEAFF.

The chain uses TRBV2 and TRBJ2-7, with D possibly matching TRBD1 (5 bases). CDR1 is SNHLY and CDR2 is FYNNEI in the germline V gene. Trimming removed 7 bases from V and 4 bases from J, with 8 bases in between. The CDR3 runs to 11 residues. The chain's CDR3 is CASIRAYEQYF. The CDR3, as DNA: TGTGCCAGCATCAGGGCTTACGAGCAGTACTTC.

The V gene is TRBV3-1 (or the pseudogene TRBV3-2), the J gene TRBJ1-2, with D tentatively TRBD1 (6 bases). The CDR3 spans 13 residues. The V end was cut by 1 base, the J end by 6 bases, with 9 bases between. The germline V gene encodes CDR1 LGHDT and CDR2 YNNKEL (reference sequence). This chain's CDR3 is CASSQGYRDGYTF. In DNA, the CDR3 is TGTGCCAGCAGCCAAGGTTACAGGGATGGCTACACCTTC.

This clone was seen a handful of times. The chain uses TRBV2 and TRBJ2-1; 10 positions agree with TRBD1. V was pared by 4 bases and J by 6 bases, with 6 bases of the junction left unmatched. The CDR3 is 15 amino acids. Germline V gene sequence: CDR1 SNHLY, CDR2 FYNNEI. This CDR3 reads CASSGRQGAGNEQFF. CDR3 nucleotides: TGTGCCAGCAGTGGCCGACAGGGGGCGGGCAATGAGCAGTTCTTC.

This sequence joins TRBV3-1 (or the pseudogene TRBV3-2) and TRBJ1-2; 9 positions agree with TRBD1. This CDR3 is 13 amino acids long. Germline V CDR1 and CDR2: LGHDT, YNNKEL (reference sequence). The V and J ends lost 2 bases and 6 bases, in that order; junction bases with no gene match: 1. The CDR3 coding sequence is TGTGCCAGCAGCCAAAGGACAGGGGATGGCTACACCTTC. It specifies CASSQRTGDGYTF.

The V gene is TRBV4-1, the J gene TRBJ2-1; 10 nucleotides match TRBD2. The CDR3 has 17 amino acids. With 6 bases clipped from V and 6 bases from J, the junction kept 14 bases outside the gene matches. Per the germline V gene, CDR1 is MGHRA and CDR2 is YSYEKL. The CDR3 protein is CASSTGASGGQFNEQFF. The CDR3 DNA is TGCGCCAGCAGTACGGGGGCTAGCGGGGGTCAGTTCAATGAGCAGTTCTTC.